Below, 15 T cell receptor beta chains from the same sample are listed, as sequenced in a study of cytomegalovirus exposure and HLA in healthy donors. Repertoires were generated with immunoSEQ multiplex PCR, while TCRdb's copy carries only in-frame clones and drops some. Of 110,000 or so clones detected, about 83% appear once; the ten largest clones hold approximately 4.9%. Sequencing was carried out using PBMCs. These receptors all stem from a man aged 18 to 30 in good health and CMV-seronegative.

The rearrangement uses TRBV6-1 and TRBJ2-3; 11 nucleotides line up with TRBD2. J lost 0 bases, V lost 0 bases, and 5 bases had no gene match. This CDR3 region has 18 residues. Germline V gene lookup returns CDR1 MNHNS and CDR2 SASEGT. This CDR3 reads CASSEALAGGPSTDTQYF. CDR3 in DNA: TGTGCCAGCAGTGAAGCGCTAGCGGGGGGCCCTAGCACAGATACGCAGTATTTT.

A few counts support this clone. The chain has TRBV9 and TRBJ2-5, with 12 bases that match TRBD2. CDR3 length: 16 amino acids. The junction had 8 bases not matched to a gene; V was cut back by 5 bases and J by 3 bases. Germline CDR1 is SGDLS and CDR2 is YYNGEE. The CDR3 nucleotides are TGTGCCAGCAGTGAAACTAGCGGGAGGATTAAAGAGACCCAGTACTTC. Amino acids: CASSETSGRIKETQYF.

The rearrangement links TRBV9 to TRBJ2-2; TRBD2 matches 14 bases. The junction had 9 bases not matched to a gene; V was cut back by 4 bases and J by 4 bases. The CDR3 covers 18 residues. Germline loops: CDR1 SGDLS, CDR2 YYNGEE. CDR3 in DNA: TGTGCCAGCAGCCTCAAGACTAGCGGGGGGGCACTCACCGGGGAGCTGTTTTTT. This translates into CASSLKTSGGALTGELFF.

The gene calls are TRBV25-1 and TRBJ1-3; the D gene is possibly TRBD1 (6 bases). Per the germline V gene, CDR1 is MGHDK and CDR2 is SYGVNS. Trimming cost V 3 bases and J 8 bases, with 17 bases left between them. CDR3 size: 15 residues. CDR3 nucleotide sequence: TGTGCCAGCAGTGATCTGGACAGTCGCCCTGACACCATATATTTT. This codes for CASSDLDSRPDTIYF.

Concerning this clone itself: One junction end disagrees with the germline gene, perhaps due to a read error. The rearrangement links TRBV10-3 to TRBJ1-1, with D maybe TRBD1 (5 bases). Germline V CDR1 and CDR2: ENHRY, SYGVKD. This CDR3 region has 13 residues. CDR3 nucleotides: TGTGCCACCAGTAGGGGCATCAACACTGAAGCTTTCTTT. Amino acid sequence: CATSRGINTEAFF.

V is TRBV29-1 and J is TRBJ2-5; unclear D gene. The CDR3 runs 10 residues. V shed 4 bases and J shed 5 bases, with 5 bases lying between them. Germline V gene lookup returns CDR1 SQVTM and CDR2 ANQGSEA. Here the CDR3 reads CSVGPETQYF. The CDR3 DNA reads TGCAGCGTTGGGCCGGAGACCCAGTACTTC. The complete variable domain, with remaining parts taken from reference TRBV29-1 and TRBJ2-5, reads SAVISQKPSRDICQRGTSLTIQCQVDSQVTMMFWYRQQPGQSLTLIATANQGSEATYESGFVIDKFPISRPNLTFSTLTVSNMSPEDSSIYLCSVGPETQYFGPGTRLLVL.

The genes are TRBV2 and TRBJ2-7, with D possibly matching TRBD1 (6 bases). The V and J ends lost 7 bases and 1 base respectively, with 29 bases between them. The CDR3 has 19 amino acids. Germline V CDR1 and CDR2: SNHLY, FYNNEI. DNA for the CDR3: TGTGCCAGCACTATAGGGGGTCTATCGACCCAACGTCGGTCCTACGAGCAGTACTTC. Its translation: CASTIGGLSTQRRSYEQYF.

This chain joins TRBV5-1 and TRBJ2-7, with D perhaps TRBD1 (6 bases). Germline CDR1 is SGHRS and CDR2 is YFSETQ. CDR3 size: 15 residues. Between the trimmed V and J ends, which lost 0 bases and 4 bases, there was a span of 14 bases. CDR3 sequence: CASSLVQGQWYEQYF. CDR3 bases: TGCGCCAGCAGCTTGGTCCAGGGGCAGTGGTACGAGCAGTACTTC.

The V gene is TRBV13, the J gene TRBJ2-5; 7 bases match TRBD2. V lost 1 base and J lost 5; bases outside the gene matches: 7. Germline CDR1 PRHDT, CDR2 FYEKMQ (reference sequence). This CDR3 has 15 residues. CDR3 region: CASSLERLAGETQYF. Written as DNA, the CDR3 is TGTGCCAGCAGCTTAGAGCGACTAGCTGGGGAGACCCAGTACTTC.

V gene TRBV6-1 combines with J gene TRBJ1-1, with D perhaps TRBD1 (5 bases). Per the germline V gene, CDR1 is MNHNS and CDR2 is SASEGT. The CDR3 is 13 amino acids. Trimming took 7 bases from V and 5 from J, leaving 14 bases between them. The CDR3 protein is CASTGQVVTEAFF. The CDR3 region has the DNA TGTGCCAGCACAGGGCAGGTGGTTACTGAAGCTTTCTTT.

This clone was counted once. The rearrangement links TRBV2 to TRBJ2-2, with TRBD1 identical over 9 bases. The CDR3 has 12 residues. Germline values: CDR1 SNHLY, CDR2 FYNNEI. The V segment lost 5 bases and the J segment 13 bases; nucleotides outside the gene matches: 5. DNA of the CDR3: TGTGCCAGCAGTTCTGACAGGGGGAGGCTGTTTTTT. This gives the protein CASSSDRGRLFF.

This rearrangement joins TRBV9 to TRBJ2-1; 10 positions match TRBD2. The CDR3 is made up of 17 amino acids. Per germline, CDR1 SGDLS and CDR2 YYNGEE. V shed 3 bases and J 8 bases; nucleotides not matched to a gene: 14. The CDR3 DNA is TGTGCCAGCAGCGGCTTAGAGCGGGGGGGGTTTCTCGATGAGCAGTTCTTC. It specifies CASSGLERGGFLDEQFF.

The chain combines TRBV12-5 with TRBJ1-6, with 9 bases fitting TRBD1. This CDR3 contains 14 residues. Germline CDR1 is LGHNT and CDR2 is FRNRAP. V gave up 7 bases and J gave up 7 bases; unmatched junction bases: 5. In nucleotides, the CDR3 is TGTGCTAGTGCCCCGGGACAGGGAAATTCACCCCTCCACTTT. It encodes CASAPGQGNSPLHF.

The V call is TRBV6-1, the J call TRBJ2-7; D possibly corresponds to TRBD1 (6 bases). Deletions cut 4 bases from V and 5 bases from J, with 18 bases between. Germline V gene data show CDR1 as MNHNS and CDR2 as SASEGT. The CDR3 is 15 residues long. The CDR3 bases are TGTGCCAGCAGTGTGGTTGGGGGCTCTGCGGACGAGCAGTACTTC. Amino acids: CASSVVGGSADEQYF.

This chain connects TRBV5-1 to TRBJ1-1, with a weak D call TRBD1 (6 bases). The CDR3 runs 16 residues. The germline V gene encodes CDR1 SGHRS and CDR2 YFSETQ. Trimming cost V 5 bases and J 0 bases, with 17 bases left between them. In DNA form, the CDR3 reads TGCGCCAGCAGTCAGACAGGAATATCGATGAACACTGAAGCTTTCTTT. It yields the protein CASSQTGISMNTEAFF.